A selection of T cell receptor beta chains follows, all from one sample in a study of blood T cell repertoires in COVID-19. The protocol was immunoSEQ multiplex PCR, while the TCRdb copy is restricted to in-frame clones and leaves out a portion. Found here are about 98,000 clones, 85% to 90% of them singletons; the top ten hold about 2.9%. The material sequenced was peripheral blood. The receptors were gathered from a man between 50 and 59 years old with active or convalescent COVID-19. Both conserved end residues are part of each CDR3. Fields, in order: D gene, CDR3 length, V gene, clone size, J gene, CDR3 DNA, CDR3 protein. D genes are given only for firm matches. The listing skips clone size in some rows; elsewhere it reads once, few, many or a size class.

TRBD1	17	TRBV30	.	TRBJ2-1	TGTGCCTGGAGTGGGGGACAGGGGGCTGAGTCCTACAATGAGCAGTTCTTC	CAWSGGQGAESYNEQFF
.	15	TRBV30	.	TRBJ2-2	TGTGCCTGGAGTGTACAGGGAGTTGTCACCGGGGAGCTGTTTTTT	CAWSVQGVVTGELFF
.	14	TRBV10-1	few	TRBJ1-6	TGCGCCAGCAGTGAGTTGGCAGGGGATTCACCCCTCCACTTT	CASSELAGDSPLHF
TRBD1	16	TRBV19	.	TRBJ2-5	TGTGCCAGTAGTATAATAGGGACAGGGGCCGGAGAGACCCAGTACTTC	CASSIIGTGAGETQYF
.	16	TRBV6-1	.	TRBJ1-5	TGTGCCAGCAGTGATAGAGGGCGGAATAGCAATCAGCCCCAGCATTTT	CASSDRGRNSNQPQHF
.	12	TRBV5-6	once	TRBJ2-2	TGTGCCAGCAGCCCGGGGGCCGGGGAGCTGTTTTTT	CASSPGAGELFF
TRBD1	15	TRBV27	.	TRBJ1-5	TGTGCCAGCAGGAATACAGGGGAGCGCAATCAGCCCCAGCATTTT	CASRNTGERNQPQHF
.	14	TRBV13	once	TRBJ1-3	TGTGCCAGCACCCTTACAGGGTATGGAAACACCATATATTTT	CASTLTGYGNTIYF
.	14	TRBV13	.	TRBJ1-6	TGTGCCAGCACCCGGGAACAGAGTAATTCACCCCTCCACTTT	CASTREQSNSPLHF
.	15	TRBV27	.	TRBJ1-1	TGTGCCAGCAGCCCTGGGGTTGAGGGAGTGGATGAAGCTTTCTTT	CASSPGVEGVDEAFF
.	16	TRBV19	.	TRBJ2-4	TGTGCCAGTAGTATAGATGCAGGGAAAGCCAAAAACATTCAGTACTTC	CASSIDAGKAKNIQYF
.	12	TRBV12-3/TRBV12-4	.	TRBJ2-5	TGTGCCAGCACTAAGACGGGAGAGACCCAGTACTTC	CASTKTGETQYF
.	12	TRBV28	few	TRBJ2-1	TGTGCCAGCAGTACAGTTGGGAATGAGCAGTTCTTC	CASSTVGNEQFF
.	13	TRBV3-1/TRBV3-2	.	TRBJ1-2	TGTGCCAGCAGCCTGGGCCCTATCTATGGCTACACCTTC	CASSLGPIYGYTF